The 24 T cell receptor beta chains reported below all come from one sample, sequenced in a study of shared clonotypes between healthy human individuals. Profiling relied on immunoSEQ multiplex PCR, and the TCRdb table lists in-frame clones only, not all of them. The table has about 110,000 clones, around 68% seen once. The sample consisted of memory CD8+ T cells sorted from blood. Subset here: CD45RO+ cells pooled with CCR7-negative TemRA cells. Receptor source: a woman aged 25 to 39 in good health.

J is TRBJ2-7 and V is TRBV2, with D possibly being TRBD1 (5 bases). V was shortened by 8 bases and J by 2 bases, with 28 bases between the two germline ends. Germline V gene data show CDR1 as SNHLY and CDR2 as FYNNEI. The CDR3 runs to 18 residues. The CDR3 region is CASAAPPLQATITYEQYF. The CDR3 DNA is TGTGCCAGCGCGGCCCCCCCCTTACAGGCAACAATTACCTACGAGCAGTACTTC.

On this clone itself: An end of the junction does not agree with germline; a read error may underlie this. The rearrangement joins TRBV27 to TRBJ2-7, with D unresolved. Germline lookup yields CDR1 MNHEY and CDR2 SMNVEV (reference sequence). The CDR3 is 15 amino acids. CDR3 amino acids: CASSLSGWGAYGQYF. Written as DNA, the CDR3 is TGTGCCAGCAGTTTATCGGGGTGGGGTGCCTACGGGCAGTACTTC.

The chain employs TRBV2 and TRBJ2-7, with 10 bases aligning to TRBD2. Germline V gene lookup returns CDR1 SNHLY and CDR2 FYNNEI. The J segment lost 3 bases and the V segment lost 1 base, leaving 3 bases of the junction unmatched. This CDR3 has 15 amino acids. The CDR3 nucleotides read TGTGCCAGCAGTGAAGGGACTAGCGGAGTCTACGAGCAGTACTTC. This sequence encodes CASSEGTSGVYEQYF.

The rearrangement links TRBV5-4 to TRBJ1-1, with 7 bases fitting TRBD1. Germline V gene data show CDR1 as SGHNT and CDR2 as YYREEE (reference sequence). The CDR3 is 15 residues long. Trimming took 4 bases from V and 8 from J; bases not matched to a gene: 14. In DNA form, the CDR3 reads TGTGCCAGCAGCGAAGGGACAGTCGTGGGCCTAGAAGCTTTCTTT. It codes for CASSEGTVVGLEAFF.

This clone appeared a few times. The chain recombines TRBV19 with TRBJ1-2, with D uncertain. V gave up 1 base and J gave up 3 bases, with 9 bases separating them. Germline V gene data show CDR1 as LNHDA and CDR2 as SQIVND (reference sequence). There are 14 residues in the CDR3. The CDR3 nucleotides read TGTGCCAGTAGTATAGGTTCAGACTACTATGGCTACACCTTC. It translates to CASSIGSDYYGYTF.

This clone was counted a few times. The CDR3 reads CASSAVSGRFTDTQYF. CDR3 in DNA: TGTGCCAGCAGCGCCGTTAGCGGGAGGTTCACAGATACGCAGTATTTT. This chain links TRBV7-9 with TRBJ2-3; 10 positions match TRBD2. The CDR3 consists of 16 residues. With V trimmed by 5 bases and J by 2 bases, 7 bases remained unmatched. Germline CDR1 and CDR2: SEHNR and FQNEAQ (reference sequence).

The rearrangement joins TRBV15 to TRBJ1-2, with D possibly matching TRBD1 (5 bases). The germline CDR1 and CDR2 sequences are LNHNV and YYDKDF (reference sequence). V gave up 0 bases and J gave up 8 bases, with 10 bases separating them. The CDR3 consists of 13 residues. The chain's CDR3 is CATSRDGGTGYTF. The CDR3 DNA follows: TGTGCCACCAGCAGAGATGGGGGGACCGGCTACACCTTC.

The V gene is TRBV11-1, the J gene TRBJ2-1; weak D call: TRBD2 (5 bases). The CDR3 is 16 residues long. In germline, CDR1 is SGHAT, CDR2 FQDESV (reference sequence). V shed 3 bases and J shed 3 bases, with 15 bases lying between them. CDR3 sequence (DNA): TGTGCCAGCAGCTTGGCTACGAGCGGAGACTACAATGAGCAGTTCTTC. Its translation: CASSLATSGDYNEQFF.

This clone was seen only once. Relative to the germline gene, one junction end is altered; a read error may explain this. V usage is TRBV11-3 and J usage is TRBJ2-7; TRBD2 agrees at 11 bases. The germline gives CDR1 SGHNT, CDR2 YENEEA. CDR3 length equals 15 residues. CDR3 residues: CASSQVSGRAREQYF. The CDR3 region has the DNA TGCGCCAGCAGCCAAGTTAGCGGGAGGGCCCGCGAGCAGTACTTC. The full variable domain, rest sourced from reference TRBV11-3 and TRBJ2-7, is EAGVVQSPRYKIIEKKQPVAFWCNPISGHNTLYWYLQNLGQGPELLIRYENEEAVDDSQLPKDRFSAERLKGVDSTLKIQPAELGDSAVYLCASSQVSGRAREQYFGPGTRLTVT.

Here the CDR3 reads CASSPGQGGNEQFF. CDR3 sequence (DNA): TGTGCCAGCAGCCCCGGACAGGGAGGAAATGAGCAGTTCTTC. The chain couples TRBV7-3 to TRBJ2-1, with 8 nucleotides matching TRBD1. The CDR3 consists of 14 residues. With 5 bases clipped from V and 7 bases from J, the junction kept 7 bases outside the gene matches. Germline loops: CDR1 SGHTA, CDR2 FQGTGA.

In this sample, this clone turned up many times. The chain combines TRBV2 with TRBJ2-1; D possibly corresponds to TRBD2 (7 bases). From germline, CDR1 is SNHLY and CDR2 FYNNEI. The V and J ends lost 1 base and 3 bases respectively, with 22 bases between them. This CDR3 region has 19 residues. The CDR3 loop is CASSEGGGDRVWYYNEQFF. For the CDR3, the DNA is TGTGCCAGCAGTGAAGGAGGGGGGGATAGGGTATGGTACTACAATGAGCAGTTCTTC.

The J gene is TRBJ2-3, the V gene TRBV11-2, with 10 positions matching TRBD2. CDR1 is SGHAT and CDR2 is FQNNGV in the germline V gene. Trimming at V came to 3 bases and at J to 2 bases, leaving 11 bases not matched to a gene. The CDR3 has 18 amino acids. The DNA of the CDR3 is TGTGCCAGCAGCTTCCTCCGTCCTAGCGGGAGCCTCACAGATACGCAGTATTTT. This translates into CASSFLRPSGSLTDTQYF.

The V call is TRBV11-3, the J call TRBJ2-3, with D possibly being TRBD2 (6 bases). This CDR3 contains 15 residues. Germline V CDR1 and CDR2: SGHNT, YENEEA. V lost 4 bases, J lost 9 bases, and 20 bases lay in between. This CDR3 reads CASSSSAGRQHTQYF. DNA for the CDR3: TGTGCCAGCAGCTCTAGCGCGGGAAGACAGCACACGCAGTATTTT.

The V and J genes are TRBV27 and TRBJ2-7; D is possibly TRBD1 or TRBD2 (5 bases each). Germline CDR1 and CDR2: MNHEY and SMNVEV (reference sequence). Trimming removed 5 bases from V and 2 bases from J, with 19 bases in between. The CDR3 is 16 residues long. The CDR3 nucleotides read TGTGCCAGCAGTGGGTGGGACGGCTCCTACCCCTACGAGCAGTACTTC. Residues: CASSGWDGSYPYEQYF.

This clone was seen a handful of times. V usage is TRBV18 and J usage is TRBJ1-2; 10 bases are shared with TRBD1. Per germline, CDR1 KGHSH and CDR2 LQKENI. The CDR3 is 14 residues long. V dropped 4 bases and J dropped 6; count of bases not matched to a gene: 5. As DNA, the CDR3 is TGTGCCAGCTCACGGGGACAGGGGACAGATGGCTACACCTTC. This encodes CASSRGQGTDGYTF.

The chain recombines TRBV25-1 with TRBJ1-2; a possible D gene is TRBD1 (6 bases). This CDR3 spans 14 amino acids. The germline gives CDR1 MGHDK, CDR2 SYGVNS. Trimming shortened V by 3 bases and J by 3 bases, and 11 bases separated the two germline ends. The CDR3 reads CASSESDRYYGYTF. In nucleotides, the CDR3 is TGTGCCAGCAGTGAGTCCGACAGGTACTATGGCTACACCTTC.

This clone was counted many times. The V call is TRBV25-1, the J call TRBJ2-7, with 7 bases matching TRBD1. Germline loops: CDR1 MGHDK, CDR2 SYGVNS. V shed 4 bases, J shed 9 bases, and the junction held 6 bases outside the gene matches. This CDR3 region has 12 residues. Here the CDR3 reads CASSGQGVGQYF. In nucleotides, the CDR3 is TGTGCCAGCAGTGGCCAGGGGGTTGGGCAGTACTTC.

The chain carries TRBV19 and TRBJ2-4; D not certain. The V gene's germline CDR1 is LNHDA and CDR2 SQIVND (reference sequence). The V gene lost 5 bases and the J gene lost 8 bases, with 10 bases spanning the gap. This CDR3 has 12 amino acids. In DNA, the CDR3 is TGTGCCAGTAGTGCTAGTGGGGACATTCAGTACTTC. As protein: CASSASGDIQYF.

This chain uses TRBV28 with TRBJ1-5; D gene ambiguous. Germline V gene sequence: CDR1 MDHEN, CDR2 SYDVKM. CDR3 size: 14 residues. The V end was cut by 5 bases, the J end by 7 bases, with 15 bases between. The CDR3 sequence: CASSQGISGQPQHF. In nucleotides, the CDR3 is TGTGCCAGCAGTCAAGGGATTTCGGGCCAGCCCCAGCATTTT.

CDR3 coding DNA: TGCGCCAGCACCCTTCAGGGCATTGACTATGGCTACACCTTC. It translates to CASTLQGIDYGYTF. V and J are TRBV10-1 and TRBJ1-2, with D perhaps TRBD1 (5 bases). Germline V gene sequence: CDR1 WNHNN, CDR2 SYGVQD (reference sequence). The V end was cut by 7 bases, the J end by 3 bases, with 15 bases between. The CDR3 length is 14 residues.

The chain links TRBV2 to TRBJ2-2; perhaps TRBD1 as D (5 bases). The CDR3 extends over 15 amino acids. The V gene lost 3 bases and the J gene lost 4 bases, with 12 bases spanning the gap. Germline V gene data show CDR1 as SNHLY and CDR2 as FYNNEI. Here the CDR3 reads CASSDWQGSTGELFF. The CDR3 DNA follows: TGTGCCAGCAGTGATTGGCAGGGTAGCACCGGGGAGCTGTTTTTT.

The gene calls are TRBV28 and TRBJ2-7; 7 bases are a match to TRBD2. In germline, CDR1 is MDHEN, CDR2 SYDVKM. The CDR3 length is 22 residues. V trimming: 1 base; J trimming: 4 bases; junction bases outside the gene matches: 28. In nucleotides, the CDR3 is TGTGCCAGCAGTTTATTTGGGGCCAGCGGGATTAAGGTGTGGGTCTCATCATACGAGCAGTACTTC. Amino acid sequence: CASSLFGASGIKVWVSSYEQYF.

This chain connects TRBV19 to TRBJ2-1; TRBD2 matches 14 bases. Germline-derived CDR1 and CDR2 are LNHDA and SQIVND (reference sequence). The V segment lost 5 bases and the J segment 7 bases; nucleotides outside the gene matches: 10. This CDR3 region has 17 residues. As DNA, the CDR3 is TGTGCCAGTAGTCCCGGGCGAGGGACTAGCGGGAGAAATGAGCAGTTCTTC. This encodes CASSPGRGTSGRNEQFF.

This clone was seen once. The rearrangement links TRBV7-2 to TRBJ2-1; TRBD1 might be the D (5 bases). Trimming left V 3 bases short and J 5 bases short, with 11 bases between. The CDR3 is 14 residues long. Germline CDR1 and CDR2: SGHTA and FQGNSA. The CDR3 DNA is TGTGCCAGCAGCTTTCGGCAGGGCAACAATGAGCAGTTCTTC. It translates to CASSFRQGNNEQFF.